This T cell receptor (beta chain) emerged from a study of OX40 agonist ivuxolimab in advanced cancers. Study information: Enrolled patients in dose escalation had cancers that were hepatocellular carcinoma, melanoma, renal cell or head and neck cancer.

The germline V and J ends were trimmed by 1 base and 5 bases, with 9 bases remaining between them. The CDR3 has 14 residues. Germline-derived CDR1 and CDR2 are MGHRA and YSYEKL. Sequencing was performed with immunoSEQ multiplex PCR; in TCRdb, only in-frame clones are kept and a portion is missing. The repertoire includes under 70,000 clones, approximately 83% of them detected once, and about an eighth sits in the top ten. General observations from the study: CD4+ T cells averaged fewer expanded clones than CD8+ T cells. At 0.1 to 3.0 mg/kg and by week 6, clonal expansion occurred in CD4+ and CD8+ blood T cells.

A single count supports this clone. Its specificity is unknown. Blood samples were obtained at baseline, cycle 4 day 1, and cycle 7 day 1. The sample here was CD4+ or CD8+ T cells sorted from blood, taken in a trial of the OX40 agonist ivuxolimab. The clonotype was recovered from an adult with an advanced solid tumor such as melanoma, head and neck, liver or kidney cancer. The rearrangement uses TRBV4-1 and TRBJ1-5; D is undetermined. Written as DNA, the CDR3 is TGCGCCAGCAGCCAAGGACAATTCGATCAGCCCCAGCATTTT. Its translation is CASSQGQFDQPQHF.